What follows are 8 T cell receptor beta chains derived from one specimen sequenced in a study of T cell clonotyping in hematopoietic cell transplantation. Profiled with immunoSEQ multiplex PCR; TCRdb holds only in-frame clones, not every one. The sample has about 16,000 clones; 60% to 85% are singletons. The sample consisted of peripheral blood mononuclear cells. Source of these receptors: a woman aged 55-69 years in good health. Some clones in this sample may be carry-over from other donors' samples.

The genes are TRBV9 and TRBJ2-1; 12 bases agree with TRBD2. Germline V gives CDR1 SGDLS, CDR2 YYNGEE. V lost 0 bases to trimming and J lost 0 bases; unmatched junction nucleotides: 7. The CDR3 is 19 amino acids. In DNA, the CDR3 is TGTGCCAGCAGCGTAGACGCTAGCGGGAGGGTGAGCTCCTACAATGAGCAGTTCTTC. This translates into CASSVDASGRVSSYNEQFF.

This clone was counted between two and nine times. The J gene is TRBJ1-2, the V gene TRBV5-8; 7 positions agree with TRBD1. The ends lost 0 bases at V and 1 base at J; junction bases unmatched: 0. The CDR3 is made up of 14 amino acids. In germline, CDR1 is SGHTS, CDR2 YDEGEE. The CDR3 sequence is CASSLGQGNYGYTF. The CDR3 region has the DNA TGTGCCAGCAGCTTGGGACAGGGTAACTATGGCTACACCTTC.

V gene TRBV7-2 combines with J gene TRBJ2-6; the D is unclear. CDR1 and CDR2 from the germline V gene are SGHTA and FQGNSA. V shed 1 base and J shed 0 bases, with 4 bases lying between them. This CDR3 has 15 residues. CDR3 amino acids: CASSLEISGANVLTF. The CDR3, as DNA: TGTGCCAGCAGCTTAGAAATCTCTGGGGCCAACGTCCTGACTTTC.

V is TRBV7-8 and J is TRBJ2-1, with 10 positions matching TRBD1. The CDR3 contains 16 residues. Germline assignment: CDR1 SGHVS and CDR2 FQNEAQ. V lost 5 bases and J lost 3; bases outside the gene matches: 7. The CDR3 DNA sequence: TGTGCCAGCAGCGCGGCGGACAGGGGGAACTACAATGAGCAGTTCTTC. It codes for CASSAADRGNYNEQFF.

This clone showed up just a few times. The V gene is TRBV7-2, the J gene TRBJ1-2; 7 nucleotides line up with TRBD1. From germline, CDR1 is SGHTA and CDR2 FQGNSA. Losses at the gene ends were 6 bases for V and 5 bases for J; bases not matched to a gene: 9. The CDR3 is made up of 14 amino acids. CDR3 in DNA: TGTGCCAGCAGTACTCCCAGGGGGAAATATGGCTACACCTTC. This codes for CASSTPRGKYGYTF.

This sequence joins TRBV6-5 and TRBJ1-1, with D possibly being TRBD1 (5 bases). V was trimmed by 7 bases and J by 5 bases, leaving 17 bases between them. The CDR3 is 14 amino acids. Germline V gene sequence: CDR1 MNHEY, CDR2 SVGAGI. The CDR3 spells CASIRGTGATEAFF. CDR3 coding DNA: TGTGCCAGCATCCGCGGGACCGGGGCAACTGAAGCTTTCTTT.

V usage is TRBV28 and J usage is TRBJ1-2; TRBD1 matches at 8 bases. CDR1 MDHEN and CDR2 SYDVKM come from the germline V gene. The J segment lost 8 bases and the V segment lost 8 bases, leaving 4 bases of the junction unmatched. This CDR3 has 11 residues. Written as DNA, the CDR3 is TGTGCCAGCTGGACAGGGCAAGGCTACACCTTC. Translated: CASWTGQGYTF.

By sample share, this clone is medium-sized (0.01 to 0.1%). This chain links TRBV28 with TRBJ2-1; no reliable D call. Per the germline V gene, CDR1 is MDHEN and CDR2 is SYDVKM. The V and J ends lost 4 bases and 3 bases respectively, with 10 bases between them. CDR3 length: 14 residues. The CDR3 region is CASSSSGVYNEQFF. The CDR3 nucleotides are TGTGCCAGCAGTTCATCTGGAGTCTACAATGAGCAGTTCTTC. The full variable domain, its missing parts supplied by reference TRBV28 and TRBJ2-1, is DVKVTQSSRYLVKRTGEKVFLECVQDMDHENMFWYRQDPGLGLRLIYFSYDVKMKEKGDIPEGYSVSREKKERFSLILESASTNQTSMYLCASSSSGVYNEQFFGPGTRLTVL.